Below are 16 T cell receptor beta chains sequenced from a single sample in a study of human T cells and chemical hapten exposure. The time point: patch test 3, about 24 weeks after DPC sensitization. Treatment defined: therapeutic diphenylcyclopropenone sensitization with weekly scalp DPC. MiXCR, run by TCRdb on the RACE reads, gives a single entry per CDR3 protein. This table holds 210,000 or so distinct CDR3 sequences, about 22% found once. Sequencing was performed on whole blood, taken in connection with sensitization to the hapten diphenylcyclopropenone (DPC). Receptors originate from a woman aged 40 to 50 with alopecia areata. Some clones in this sample may be carry-over from other donors' samples.

This rearrangement joins TRBV5-6 to TRBJ1-1; D is uncertain. Germline V gene lookup returns CDR1 SGHDT and CDR2 YYEEEE. Deletions cut 0 bases from V and 3 bases from J, with 12 bases between. There are 15 residues in the CDR3. The CDR3 sequence: CASSLAAVGDTEAFF. Here the CDR3 DNA reads TGTGCCAGCAGCTTGGCGGCGGTTGGAGACACTGAAGCTTTCTTT. Full variable domain (missing parts from reference TRBV5-6 and TRBJ1-1): DAGVTQSPTHLIKTRGQQVTLRCSPKSGHDTVSWYQQALGQGPQFIFQYYEEEERQRGNFPDRFSGHQFPNYSSELNVNALLLGDSALYLCASSLAAVGDTEAFFGQGTRLTVV.

J is TRBJ2-7 and V is TRBV12-3 or TRBV12-4; 10 bases are a match to TRBD1. The ends lost 6 bases at V and 9 bases at J; junction bases unmatched: 8. This CDR3 has 13 residues. The CDR3 nucleotides read TGTGCCAGCAGCCCGGGACAGGGGAGCGGGCAGTACTTC. As protein: CASSPGQGSGQYF.

The chain couples TRBV12-3 or TRBV12-4 to TRBJ2-3; no clear D. Trimming removed 7 bases at V and 2 bases at J, with 13 bases between. This CDR3 has 14 amino acids. CDR3 nucleotide sequence: TGTGCCAGCACCCTCGGAAGCACCACAGATACGCAGTATTTT. This gives the protein CASTLGSTTDTQYF.

The chain uses TRBV11-2 and TRBJ2-1; D not resolved. The CDR3 consists of 14 residues. V lost 3 bases and J lost 0, with 6 bases in between. Per the germline V gene, CDR1 is SGHAT and CDR2 is FQNNGV. The CDR3 loop reads CASSFFYSYNEQFF. CDR3 bases: TGTGCCAGCAGCTTCTTTTACTCCTACAATGAGCAGTTCTTC. The whole variable domain, remainder taken from reference TRBV11-2 and TRBJ2-1, is EAGVAQSPRYKIIEKRQSVAFWCNPISGHATLYWYQQILGQGPKLLIQFQNNGVVDDSQLPKDRFSAERLKGVDSTLKIQPAKLEDSAVYLCASSFFYSYNEQFFGPGTRLTVL.

The genes are TRBV6-1 and TRBJ1-2; 8 nucleotides line up with TRBD1. The V gene's germline CDR1 is MNHNS and CDR2 SASEGT. Losses at the gene ends were 0 bases for V and 7 bases for J; bases not matched to a gene: 10. The CDR3 length is 16 residues. The CDR3 DNA reads TGTGCCAGCAGTGAAGCCGGACAGGGTAGGGGCCTTGGCTACACCTTC. As protein: CASSEAGQGRGLGYTF.

J is TRBJ2-1 and V is TRBV4-1, with D perhaps matching TRBD2 (7 bases). Germline V CDR1 and CDR2: MGHRA, YSYEKL. The CDR3 totals 14 residues. The V end was cut by 6 bases, the J end by 5 bases, with 14 bases between. The CDR3 DNA follows: TGCGCCAGCAGGGGGGGGGCGGGAAACAATGAGCAGTTCTTC. The encoded protein is CASRGGAGNNEQFF.

In this sample, this clonotype turned up a few times. Here the CDR3 DNA reads TGCAGTGCTAGAGAGGGGGCGAAAGAGCAGTACTTC. Translated: CSAREGAKEQYF. V is TRBV20-1 and J is TRBJ2-7; a possible D gene is TRBD1 (6 bases). CDR1 DFQATT and CDR2 SNEGSKA come from the germline V gene (reference sequence). The CDR3 length is 12 residues. Deletions cut 0 bases from V and 7 bases from J, with 10 bases between.

This clonotype has only a few counts. V and J are TRBV2 and TRBJ1-4; 8 bases line up with TRBD1. Germline values: CDR1 SNHLY, CDR2 FYNNEI. The CDR3 has 16 amino acids. V trimming: 8 bases; J trimming: 8 bases; junction bases outside the gene matches: 16. CDR3 DNA sequence: TGTGCCAGCGCCACAGCCCAGGGGGCAGGATGGGAAAAACTGTTTTTT. This sequence encodes CASATAQGAGWEKLFF.

This chain connects TRBV28 to TRBJ1-4; TRBD1 matches at 8 bases. The CDR3 is made up of 13 amino acids. The junction had 7 bases not matched to a gene; V was cut back by 6 bases and J by 10 bases. Per the germline V gene, CDR1 is MDHEN and CDR2 is SYDVKM. CDR3 region: CASSPRTGIKLFF. CDR3 DNA sequence: TGTGCCAGCAGCCCCCGGACAGGGATAAAACTGTTTTTT.

This clonotype came up a few times. The chain recombines TRBV20-1 with TRBJ1-2; TRBD1 matches 7 bases. The CDR3 spans 15 residues. Losses at the gene ends were 1 base for V and 6 bases for J; bases not matched to a gene: 11. CDR1 and CDR2 from the germline V gene are DFQATT and SNEGSKA (reference sequence). The DNA for the CDR3 is TGCAGTGCTAGAGGGATGGACAGGCGAGGGGATGGCTACACCTTC. This codes for CSARGMDRRGDGYTF.

CDR3 residues: CASSLGTGTGMWYF. CDR3 coding DNA: TGTGCCAGCAGTTTAGGAACAGGGACGGGGATGTGGTATTTT. The V and J genes are TRBV28 and TRBJ2-3; tentative D call: TRBD1 (6 bases). CDR1 is MDHEN and CDR2 is SYDVKM in the germline V gene. The CDR3 is made up of 14 amino acids. V lost 2 bases and J lost 14, with 20 bases in between.

The chain carries TRBV20-1 and TRBJ2-7; D assignment may be TRBD1 or TRBD2 (6 bases each). The germline V and J ends were trimmed by 6 bases and 3 bases, with 18 bases remaining between them. Looked up from germline, CDR1 is DFQATT and CDR2 is SNEGSKA (reference sequence). The CDR3 sequence is 14 residues long. The chain's CDR3 is CSASRGRALYEQYF. DNA for the CDR3: TGCAGTGCCAGCCGGGGGCGGGCCCTCTACGAGCAGTACTTC.

This clonotype was observed a handful of times. This chain links TRBV7-2 with TRBJ2-1; no definite D call. Deletions cut 7 bases from V and 4 bases from J, with 17 bases between. This CDR3 is 15 amino acids long. The germline CDR1 and CDR2 sequences are SGHTA and FQGNSA. This CDR3 reads CASTPRRVKYNEQFF. For the CDR3, the DNA is TGTGCCAGCACCCCCCGACGGGTGAAATACAATGAGCAGTTCTTC.

This clonotype was detected only a few times. V is TRBV4-2 and J is TRBJ2-2, with TRBD1 matching over 12 bases. The trim removed 0 bases at V and 5 bases at J, leaving 4 bases unmatched. Germline values: CDR1 LGHNA, CDR2 YNFKEQ. The CDR3 loop spans 17 amino acids. The CDR3 DNA is TGTGCCAGCAGCCAAGAACCGGGACAGGGGGCAACCGGGGAGCTGTTTTTT. Translated, it gives CASSQEPGQGATGELFF.

This clonotype was counted many times. The V call is TRBV4-3, the J call TRBJ2-5, with 9 nucleotides matching TRBD1. The germline CDR1 and CDR2 sequences are LGHNA and YSLEER. Germline trimming cut 1 base from V and 4 bases from J; bases unmatched to any gene: 7. The CDR3 contains 16 residues. The CDR3 sequence: CASSQGDRGYRETQYF. The CDR3 DNA is TGCGCCAGCAGCCAAGGAGACAGGGGGTATCGAGAGACCCAGTACTTC.

The chain carries TRBV28 and TRBJ1-6; D gene uncertain. The V end lost 6 bases, the J end lost 8 bases, and 11 bases lay between the germline ends. Germline CDR1 reads MDHEN; CDR2 reads SYDVKM. This CDR3 contains 13 residues. The DNA of the CDR3 is TGTGCCAGCAGAACAGTGGGCCATTCACCCCTCCACTTT. Translating it yields CASRTVGHSPLHF.